This entry concerns a single T cell receptor (beta chain). This record comes from a study of shared T cell receptors in the human thymus. This table comes from immunoSEQ multiplex PCR, and its TCRdb copy is limited to in-frame clones, with some not included. The data contain hundreds of thousands of clones, about 95% of them seen just once; the ten biggest clones take up roughly 0.02%. The CDR3 is 14 amino acids. CDR1 and CDR2 (germline): SGHNT, YYREEE (reference sequence). The ends lost 4 bases at V and 6 bases at J; junction bases unmatched: 5. The sequenced material came from thymocytes. This sequence originates from a human donor. The genes are TRBV5-4 and TRBJ2-2; 8 positions agree with TRBD2. The CDR3 is CASSRSGNPGELFF. The CDR3, as DNA: TGTGCCAGCAGCCGTAGCGGGAATCCCGGGGAGCTGTTTTTT.